These T cell receptor beta chains were read from a single sample in a study of T cells in Graves' hyperthyroidism and ophthalmopathy. TCRdb called the multiplex PCR reads again in MiXCR, with one record for every CDR3 protein. The table shows some 350,000 distinct CDR3 sequences, with more than 20% occurring only once. Material: blood. These receptors came from a man aged 50 or older with Graves' hyperthyroidism. CDR3s leave out the opening cysteine and the closing phenylalanine or tryptophan. D genes are given only for firm matches.

>TRBJ1-6|.|TRBV6-1
ASSERSSSYNSPLH
>TRBJ2-2|TRBD2|TRBV29-1
SAASGKKTGELF
>TRBJ1-5|.|TRBV19
ASQRTGRGNNQPQH
>TRBJ2-7|.|TRBV7-2
ASSLEMGRDEQY
>TRBJ2-5|.|TRBV2
ASSLGRVGETQY
>TRBJ1-1|.|TRBV3-1
ASSPRRGVGTEAF
>TRBJ1-1|.|TRBV12-3/TRBV12-4
ASIKSGVNTEAF
>TRBJ2-1|.|TRBV30
AWNIRGGEQF
>TRBJ2-7|.|TRBV6-1
ASSEAPDWESTYEQY
>TRBJ2-3|TRBD2|TRBV12-3/TRBV12-4
ASSLASTSSSTDTQY
>TRBJ1-4|.|TRBV19
ASSDRGGSTNEKLF
>TRBJ1-1|.|TRBV5-1
ASSWGQGSEAF
>TRBJ2-7|TRBD2|TRBV2
ASLALEREGEEQY
>TRBJ2-1|.|TRBV2
ASGYNEQF
>TRBJ1-2|.|TRBV2
ASSVGNYDGYT
>TRBJ2-1|.|TRBV19
ASSIAARERAEQF
>TRBJ1-1|TRBD1|TRBV7-8
ASSSSTGGEAF
>TRBJ2-7|TRBD2|TRBV20-1
SALAGGPYEQY
>TRBJ2-1|.|TRBV5-1
ASSLAGVRQF
>TRBJ2-7|.|TRBV29-1
SVEADSPYEQY
>TRBJ1-1|TRBD1|TRBV2
ASTGTGNTEAF
>TRBJ2-3|TRBD2|TRBV27
ASRPIAGGHTQY
>TRBJ1-4|.|TRBV2
ASSPSDGKNEKLF
>TRBJ2-2|TRBD1|TRBV7-9
ASSLLRQGFTGELF
>TRBJ1-6|TRBD1|TRBV10-2
ASRPPGQHNSPLH
>TRBJ2-3|TRBD2|TRBV15
ATSARLAGGGDTQY
>TRBJ1-5|TRBD1|TRBV2
ASSADRVDQPQH
>TRBJ2-7|TRBD2|TRBV5-4
ASSLSGGREQY
>TRBJ1-2|TRBD1|TRBV5-1
ASSNRDRRGYT
>TRBJ2-3|.|TRBV7-3
ASSEQGTDTQY
>TRBJ2-7|.|TRBV12-3/TRBV12-4
ASSFGAGGYEQY
>TRBJ2-3|.|TRBV5-1
ASSLGHTDTQY
>TRBJ2-3|.|TRBV6-1
ASSVRQVTDTQY
>TRBJ2-3|.|TRBV20-1
SARGSSDTQY
>TRBJ2-3|.|TRBV7-9
ASSFGGDSKY
>TRBJ2-7|TRBD2|TRBV19
ASSGLAGSYEQY
>TRBJ2-7|.|TRBV12-3/TRBV12-4
ASSFWGPSYEQY
>TRBJ2-1|.|TRBV7-2
ASSLDREGRNEQF
>TRBJ2-7|.|TRBV12-3/TRBV12-4
ASRLTNEQY
>TRBJ2-1|TRBD2|TRBV20-1
SASPSGTYNEQF
>TRBJ2-7|TRBD2|TRBV19
ASSSLAGGAEQY
>TRBJ2-7|TRBD1|TRBV28
ASSPQGAISYEQY
>TRBJ2-7|TRBD1|TRBV2
ASSGTGVSDEQY
>TRBJ2-3|TRBD2|TRBV9
ASKREGRGDTQY